This paragraph covers one T cell receptor (beta chain) sequence. Its antigen remains unknown. The entry originates in a study of identical twins. Findings of the study overall: Sharing of beta out-of-frame sequences by twins showed a weaker excess. Insertions ran lower in abundant cord blood beta clonotypes, though not in memory repertoires. The presence of invariant MAIT and iNKT cells could partly confound analyses of zero-insertion sequences.

Template switching introduced a universal primer site, and the cDNA bore unique molecular identifiers. Via MiXCR, TCRdb re-called the 5' RACE reads, giving one row per CDR3 protein. The sample records some 1,600,000 distinct CDR3 sequences, more than 30% being singletons. Sequencing input: cord blood. This sequence originates from a newborn girl in good health.

The CDR3 DNA is TGTGCCAGCAGTCCGAACTACCAACTAGCGGGAGGGCCATCAAAAACAGATACGCAGTATTTT. It encodes CASSPNYQLAGGPSKTDTQYF. J is TRBJ2-3 and V is TRBV12-3 or TRBV12-4, with TRBD2 matching 13 bases. The CDR3 loop spans 21 amino acids. V shed 5 bases and J 3 bases; nucleotides not matched to a gene: 20.